This T cell receptor beta chain was observed in a study of control samples from healthy donors and cancer patients. Trimming took 6 bases from V and 4 from J, leaving 19 bases between them. The germline CDR1 and CDR2 sequences are SGHNT and YYREEE (reference sequence). The CDR3 contains 15 residues. TCRdb's copy holds only in-frame clones and misses some; the assay was immunoSEQ multiplex PCR. This sample has around 100,000 clones, with over 85% found just once. This clone has a single count. The TCR comes from a human donor in good health. The donor label of this sample is uncertain. The chain joins TRBV5-4 to TRBJ1-2; D unresolved. The sequencing sample was made of blood. Here the CDR3 DNA reads TGTGCCAGCACCCTGGGGTCAAGAGCGGGCTATGGCTACACCTTC. It yields the protein CASTLGSRAGYGYTF.